The clone carrying this T cell receptor beta chain was counted between two and nine times. Its antigen is still unknown. These data come from a study of cytomegalovirus exposure and HLA in healthy donors. On the study more broadly: Counted in an early data release were approximately 80 million unique TCRs from HLA-typed donors. Points from the study as a whole: In vitro data verified a few CMV-associated chains as specific for CMV antigens.

This PCR relied on a set of 60 Vbeta primers and 13 Jbeta primers. Sequencing used immunoSEQ multiplex PCR; TCRdb keeps in-frame clones, though not all of them. Among around 150,000 clones, around 80% were seen once, and the ten largest hold under 2.5%. What was sequenced was PBMCs. The sequence was collected from a man between 40 and 49 years old in good health and CMV-seronegative.

The CDR3 bases are TGTGCCAGCAGTTTTTCCTTAACAGGGAACTATGGCTACACCTTC. Translation: CASSFSLTGNYGYTF. The chain combines TRBV27 with TRBJ1-2, with TRBD1 as a possible D gene (6 bases). V was clipped by 3 bases and J by 2 bases, with 13 bases between them. The CDR3 totals 15 residues. The V gene's germline CDR1 is MNHEY and CDR2 SMNVEV (reference sequence).